A single sample gave rise to the 11 T cell receptor beta chains below, sequenced in a study of shared clonotypes between healthy human individuals. The protocol was immunoSEQ multiplex PCR, while the TCRdb copy is restricted to in-frame clones and leaves out a portion. The sample carries 400,000 or so clones, roughly 96% recorded once. Specimen: memory CD8+ T cells sorted from blood. Subset reported: CD45RO+ cells pooled with CCR7-negative TemRA cells. These receptors were taken from a man aged 30-40 years in good health.

The chain couples TRBV18 to TRBJ2-7, with D possibly being TRBD1 (6 bases). CDR1 KGHSH and CDR2 LQKENI come from the germline V gene. CDR3 size: 16 residues. V was trimmed by 3 bases and J by 0 bases, leaving 15 bases between them. In DNA, the CDR3 is TGTGCCAGCTCACCTTTCGGACAGCTCGACTCCTACGAGCAGTACTTC. Amino acid sequence: CASSPFGQLDSYEQYF.

The chain couples TRBV2 to TRBJ2-7, with 10 bases that match TRBD1. Germline V CDR1 and CDR2: SNHLY, FYNNEI. V gave up 4 bases and J gave up 2 bases; unmatched junction bases: 2. The CDR3 runs 14 residues. The CDR3 bases are TGTGCCAGCAGTGTAGGACAGGGGGCCTACGAGCAGTACTTC. Translated: CASSVGQGAYEQYF. Full variable domain (rest looked up from reference TRBV2 and TRBJ2-7): EPEVTQTPSHQVTQMGQEVILRCVPISNHLYFYWYRQILGQKVEFLVSFYNNEISEKSEIFDDQFSVERPDGSNFTLKIRSTKLEDSAMYFCASSVGQGAYEQYFGPGTRLTVT.

The genes are TRBV6-1 and TRBJ2-7, with D uncertain. CDR3 length: 13 amino acids. The V gene's germline CDR1 is MNHNS and CDR2 SASEGT. V gave up 2 bases and J gave up 2 bases, with 7 bases separating them. CDR3 sequence reads: CASSERRTYEQYF. Here the CDR3 DNA reads TGTGCCAGCAGTGAAAGGCGGACCTACGAGCAGTACTTC.

The V and J genes are TRBV6-1 and TRBJ1-1; D not resolved. Germline-derived CDR1 and CDR2 are MNHNS and SASEGT. Trimming removed 2 bases from V and 0 bases from J, with 7 bases in between. This CDR3 contains 14 residues. The CDR3 sequence is CASSEPGLNTEAFF. The CDR3 DNA follows: TGTGCCAGCAGTGAACCGGGCCTGAACACTGAAGCTTTCTTT.

This chain connects TRBV30 to TRBJ1-5; 9 nucleotides line up with TRBD1. CDR1 and CDR2 (germline): GTSNPN, SVGIG (reference sequence). With V trimmed by 0 bases and J by 6 bases, 3 bases remained unmatched. The CDR3 loop spans 14 amino acids. The CDR3 region has the DNA TGTGCCTGGAGTGTACAGGGGGCGCCTCAGCCCCAGCATTTT. Translation gives CAWSVQGAPQPQHF.

The rearrangement links TRBV9 to TRBJ2-7; maybe TRBD2 (5 bases). Germline CDR1 SGDLS, CDR2 YYNGEE. The CDR3 extends over 15 amino acids. V gave up 1 base and J gave up 0 bases, with 11 bases separating them. The CDR3 coding sequence is TGTGCCAGCAGCGTAACGGACTCGATCTCCTACGAGCAGTACTTC. It translates to CASSVTDSISYEQYF.

The V call is TRBV28, the J call TRBJ2-7; D is possibly TRBD1 or TRBD2 (6 bases each). Germline V lookup: CDR1 MDHEN, CDR2 SYDVKM. The CDR3 has 13 amino acids. Trimming removed 5 bases from V and 6 bases from J, with 14 bases in between. DNA of the CDR3: TGTGCCAGCAGTACAGGAGGGGGGCTCGAGCAGTACTTC. Translating gives CASSTGGGLEQYF.

This chain links TRBV5-1 with TRBJ1-5, with unresolved D. Trimming took 4 bases from V and 6 from J, leaving 11 bases between them. Germline V lookup: CDR1 SGHRS, CDR2 YFSETQ. The CDR3 loop spans 13 amino acids. CDR3 DNA: TGCGCCAGCAGCGAAGGATTTGGTCAGCCCCAGCATTTT. Its translation is CASSEGFGQPQHF.

The V and J genes are TRBV6-5 and TRBJ2-1; perhaps TRBD1 as D (5 bases). Trimming stripped 6 bases from V and 5 bases from J, with 11 bases between. Germline-derived CDR1 and CDR2 are MNHEY and SVGAGI. The CDR3 has 13 amino acids. The CDR3 DNA sequence: TGTGCCAGCAGGGTGACAGCTAACAATGAGCAGTTCTTC. It yields the protein CASRVTANNEQFF.

CDR3 sequence: CASSVQGAGNTIYF. CDR3 DNA sequence: TGTGCCAGCAGCGTACAGGGAGCCGGAAACACCATATATTTT. The chain combines TRBV5-4 with TRBJ1-3, with D tentatively TRBD1 (6 bases). CDR1 and CDR2 from the germline V gene are SGHNT and YYREEE (reference sequence). V lost 4 bases to trimming and J lost 4 bases, with 12 bases between them. CDR3 size: 14 residues.

The J gene is TRBJ2-5, the V gene TRBV12-2; the DNA was not used to check the table's D call, TRBD2. TRBV12-2 is deemed a pseudogene. The length of the CDR3 is 10 residues. The DNA of the CDR3 is TGTGCAAGTCGCGAAAGAGGTGGTGACTTC. It translates to CASRERGGDF.